Listed here is a single TCR beta chain. The antigen remains unidentified. The sample belongs to a study of CD8 T cells in Susac syndrome. On the study more broadly: Patients with Susac syndrome were, at the time of blood collection, therapy-naive, maintained on corticosteroids, or maintained on intravenous immunoglobulin alone. Study findings and constraints: When the CD4+ T cell repertoires of patients with Susac syndrome were examined, they did not show any clonal expansion.

TCR beta was sequenced from blood CD8+ and CD4+ T cells. RNA was extracted with the RNeasy kit, and a quantity of roughly 0.5 to 1 ug was reverse transcribed using random hexamers. TCRdb passed the immunoSEQ multiplex PCR reads through MiXCR, listing each CDR3 protein once. The data show about 170,000 distinct CDR3 sequences, about 96% seen once. The CDR3 loop spans 15 amino acids. V lost 0 bases, J lost 6 bases, and 13 bases lay in between. CDR1 and CDR2 from the germline V gene are SGHRS and YFSETQ. The chain has TRBV5-1 and TRBJ2-1, with TRBD1 as a possible D gene (5 bases). This receptor was identified in a human donor with Susac syndrome. Sequenced sample: CD4+ T cells from PBMCs. The DNA of the CDR3 is TGCGCCAGCAGCTTGGCCCACTCCCAGGGCAATGAGCAGTTCTTC. Residues: CASSLAHSQGNEQFF.